This TCR beta chain stems from a study of spatial heterogeneity in lung cancer. As for the study in general: The study consistently detected more beta-chain than alpha-chain sequences. Findings and caveats of the study: Ubiquitous expanded tumor TCRs were seen in blood more at resection than at follow-up.

TCRdb fed the 5' RACE reads into MiXCR, producing one record per CDR3 protein. The sample consists of fewer than 50,000 distinct CDR3 sequences, roughly a tenth of them appearing once. Germline V gives CDR1 MDHEN, CDR2 SYDVKM. CDR3 size: 13 residues. Trimming removed 7 bases at V and 11 bases at J, with 19 bases between. This clonotype was seen more than once but under ten times. Its specificity is unknown. Time point: blood at routine non-recurrence follow-up after resection. Unsorted whole RNA of tumor, nontumor lung or frozen PBMC was sequenced. The chain recombines TRBV28 with TRBJ2-3, with D perhaps assigned TRBD1 or TRBD2 (6 bases each). Sequencing was performed on PBMCs, taken at follow-up. The clonotype was recovered from a female donor with early-stage non-small cell lung cancer. CDR3 residues: CASTALAGGGQYF. The CDR3 bases are TGTGCCAGCACCGCCCTTGCCGGGGGCGGGCAGTATTTT.